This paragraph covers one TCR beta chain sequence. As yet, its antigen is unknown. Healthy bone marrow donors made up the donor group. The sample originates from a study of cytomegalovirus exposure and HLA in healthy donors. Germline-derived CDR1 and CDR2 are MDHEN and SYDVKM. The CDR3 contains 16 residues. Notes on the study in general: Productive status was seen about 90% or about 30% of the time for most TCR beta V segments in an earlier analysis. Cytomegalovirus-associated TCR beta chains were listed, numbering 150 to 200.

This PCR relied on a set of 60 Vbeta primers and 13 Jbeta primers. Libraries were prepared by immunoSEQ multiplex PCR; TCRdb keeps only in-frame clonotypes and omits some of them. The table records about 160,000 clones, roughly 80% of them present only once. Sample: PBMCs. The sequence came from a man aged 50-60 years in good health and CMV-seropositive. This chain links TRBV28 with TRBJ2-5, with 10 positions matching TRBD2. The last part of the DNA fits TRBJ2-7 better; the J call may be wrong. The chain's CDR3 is CASSLVLLAGRNEQYF. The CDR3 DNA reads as TGTGCCAGCAGTTTAGTTTTACTAGCGGGAAGGAACGAGCAGTACTTC.